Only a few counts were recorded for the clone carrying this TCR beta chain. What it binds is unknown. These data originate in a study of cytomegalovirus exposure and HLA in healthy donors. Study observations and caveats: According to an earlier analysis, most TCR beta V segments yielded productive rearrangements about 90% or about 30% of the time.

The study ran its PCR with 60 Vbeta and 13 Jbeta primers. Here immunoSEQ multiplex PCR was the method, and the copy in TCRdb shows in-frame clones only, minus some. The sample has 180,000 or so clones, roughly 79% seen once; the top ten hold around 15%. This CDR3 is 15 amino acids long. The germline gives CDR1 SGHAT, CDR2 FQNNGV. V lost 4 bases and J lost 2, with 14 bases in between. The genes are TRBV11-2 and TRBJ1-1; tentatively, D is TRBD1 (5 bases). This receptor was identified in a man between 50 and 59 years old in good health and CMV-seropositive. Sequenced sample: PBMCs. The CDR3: CASSSSGGVNTEAFF. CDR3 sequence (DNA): TGTGCCAGCAGCTCGAGCGGGGGGGTAAACACTGAAGCTTTCTTT.